The sequence of this TCR beta chain was determined in a study of cytomegalovirus exposure and HLA in healthy donors (TCRdb year 2017). Study-level background: An earlier analysis of several hundred of the donors reported about 280 Gb of sequence data and roughly 120 million unique TCR beta sequences obtained from around 170 million T cells. The later analysis used no new phenotypic data to find candidate immune exposures, relying instead on TCR beta sequences and their occurrence across donors. An early release covering roughly 640 HLA-typed donors comprised roughly 300 gigabases of sequencing data and around 86 million unique TCR sequences. To study patterns of TCR occurrence, a later analysis re-analyzed previously published TCR beta repertoires from under 750 donors and added high-resolution HLA genotyping. The study profiled the T cell repertoires of some 610 subjects by immunosequencing and related them to cytomegalovirus serostatus. A later genetic analysis used genome-wide SNP genotypes for about 65% of the roughly 670 donors, treating that subset as a discovery cohort. To decide whether each TCR beta V gene segment behaved as functional or pseudogenic, an earlier analysis of approximately 620 of the donors relied on high-throughput TCR beta sequencing. About five DR-DQ haplotypes were handled as single units for association and clustering because linkage in the cohort was strong. HLA typing included class I and class II loci at four-digit resolution. To predict cytomegalovirus infection status, the study brought together high-throughput TCR immunosequencing, statistical association of individual TCRs with disease status, and machine learning. The number of donors typed differed by locus, with about 629-630 for A, B, C, DRB1 and DQB1, 522 for DQA1, 606 for DPA1, and some 470 for DPB1. Donor age, sex, ethnicity and CMV serostatus were compiled together with the repertoire data. A separate validation cohort of roughly 110 different subjects was used in addition to the roughly 700-subject first cohort. The genetic ancestry cluster associated with self-reported Caucasian donors included about 81% of the 300 to 450 genotyped donors. Among approximately 370 genotyped donors of the cohort, an average of roughly 230,000 unique TCR beta nucleotide sequences was sequenced per donor, of which about 18% were non-productive. Every discovery cohort repertoire had been produced on one sequencing platform. The study aimed to test whether cataloging public T cell receptors could reveal signatures of past pathogen exposure.

The cohort consisted of 670 or so healthy bone marrow donors. At the time of sampling, all cohort members were nominally healthy, though unrecorded immune exposures were likely present. The donor was CMV seronegative and was included in the group of 352 seronegative cohort members. A peripheral blood sample was collected from each donor, and TCR beta sequencing was performed on peripheral blood mononuclear cells. The Qiagen DNeasy Blood Extraction Kit was used to extract genomic DNA from the blood cell samples. On this clone: The antigen it recognizes is unknown.

Library preparation employed the immunoSEQ multiplex PCR assay. The multiplex PCR relied on a mix of 60 forward primers for TCR Vbeta segments and 13 reverse primers for TCR Jbeta segments. A multiplex PCR assay on genomic DNA amplified the CDR3 region of rearranged TCR beta genes. Amplified TCR beta libraries were sequenced as 87-base-pair reads on the Illumina HiSeq System. As for the original processing: A later analysis counted about 80 million unique TCR beta chains across the approximately 700 repertoires, and about 10 million of these chains were shared by at least two donors. A nearest-neighbor algorithm error-corrected the raw reads and collapsed the reads into unique sequences, merging closely related sequences to remove PCR and sequencing errors. To assign V, D and J gene segments, CDR3 sequences were aligned to IMGT reference sequences. Each retained sequence needed at least a six-nucleotide match to both a V gene segment and a J gene segment. A rearrangement was called productive if the CDR3 had no stop codons and remained in frame with V and J, and every other rearrangement was called non-productive. CDR3 was defined by IMGT convention, running from the second conserved V-encoded cysteine to the conserved J-encoded phenylalanine. In an earlier analysis of more than 550 of the donors, sequences lacking an unambiguous match to a single V gene segment were excluded. An earlier analysis of around 600 of the donors classified V segments as functional when productive rearrangements were above 56.7% and as segregating when the standard deviation between donors was above 5%. A statistical classification framework was built to diagnose cytomegalovirus status from the catalog of TCR beta chain sequences. A later analysis assigned V and J genes by comparing TCR nucleotide sequences with IMGT/GENE-DB human TR gene sequences. Using the TCRdist pipeline, a later analysis assigned CDR3 sequences along with most-parsimonious VDJ recombination scenarios. In a later analysis, each TCR beta chain was defined by its CDR3 amino acid sequence together with its V-gene family, and reads without a unique V-gene family were excluded. To address suspected cross-contamination and a sequencing artifact, a later analysis removed approximately 600 highly shared, low-generation-probability nucleotide sequences. In a later analysis, a clonal expansion index was calculated for each public chain from normalized within-repertoire ranks of inferred template counts. Generation probabilities in a later analysis came from a VDJ recombination model fitted to out-of-frame rearrangements, and those results were checked against IGoR. A later analysis scored TCR-TCR, TCR-HLA and TCR-CMV co-occurrence with hypergeometric tests, applying a repertoire-size bias correction to TCR pairs. False discovery rates were estimated in a later analysis by permuting HLA or CMV assignments 20 times. In a later analysis, co-occurring TCRs were grouped using DBSCAN, and TCRdist sequence similarity was added for clustering within HLA-allele-positive subsets. For co-occurrence clustering, repertoires with fewer than 30,000 or more than 120,000 public chains were excluded, along with about five repertoires with anomalous nucleotide sharing. The immuneACCESS repertoire file appears here via TCRdb, limited to in-frame rearrangements. These files lack a portion of the clones; in checked studies, under half of the deficit traces to unresolved V genes, and the cause of the others is not known. V and J calls and clone size are given by that table; D and trimming were obtained from the DNA. This sample's table has entries for fewer than 60,000 clones. About 6.7% of the sample is taken by the ten largest.

On the study overall, not on this receptor specifically: A few of the identified cytomegalovirus-associated TCR beta chains were confirmed in vitro to be specific for cytomegalovirus antigens. The classifier was reported to diagnose cytomegalovirus status with high specificity and sensitivity in both the original and validation cohorts. In a later analysis, several top co-occurrence clusters were reported to appear linked to parvovirus B19, influenza, CMV and Epstein-Barr virus. Because HLA typing was missing for some donors at each locus, association tests included only the typed subset. In a later genetic analysis, fewer N-insertions in productive TCRs were reported among donors in an Asian-associated ancestry cluster than the approximately 710-donor mean. The cohort was sequenced for TCR beta chains only, and without alpha or paired-chain data the features that could be detected were limited. Because counts were too low, roughly 17 rarely observed V segments, including chromosome 9 orphons, were left out of the earlier analysis of some 600 of the donors. In an earlier analysis of around 600 of the donors, most TCR beta V segments appeared in productive rearrangements about 87% or about 30% of the time, broadly matching IMGT annotations. In a later genetic analysis, a missense DCLRE1C variant was associated with V-gene and J-gene trimming of TCR beta chains, and the association was replicated in an independent cohort. Specific HLA alleles were associated with 15,000 to 20,000 TCR beta sequences at a false discovery rate of 0.05 in a later analysis. According to the authors, the approach could potentially be generalized to other disease states and immunological phenotypes. A group of highly shared sequence variants was considered likely to be a technical artifact of the sequencing pipeline. Correlated functional status among segregating V segments might be attributable to linkage disequilibrium, but an unknown experimental factor could not be ruled out. A later analysis found that most CMV-associated TCR beta chains appeared HLA-restricted, with HLA associations seemingly driven largely by CMV exposure. Sequencing depth was assumed to be roughly uniform across donors in the presence/absence analyses, though that assumption may not hold. Assigning TCR associations to individual alleles was difficult when HLA alleles, especially DR and DQ, strongly co-occurred. In a later analysis, HLA-associated TCR beta chains showed more clonal expansion and lower generation probabilities than non-associated chains that were equally common. The 87-base-pair reads could not distinguish some IMGT-functional V segments, including TRBV6-2 and TRBV6-3, so those segments were excluded. Immune exposure information for the cohort was limited to CMV serostatus. In a later analysis, the rate of TCR association differed among HLA loci, with DRB1 alleles having the most associated TCRs and HLA-C alleles having the fewest. A further reported finding was that TCR beta sequences accurately predicted the HLA-A and HLA-B alleles for most subjects in the first cohort. Most TCR sequences were observed very rarely across donors, whereas some public TCRs were present in many individuals. The study listed 150 to 200 TCR beta chains as associated with cytomegalovirus.

The V end loses 1 base and the J end loses 6 bases, and a stretch of 4 bases separates them. The CDR1 and CDR2 encoded by the germline V gene are SGDLS and YYNGEE. The CDR3 numbers 12 residues from cysteine through phenylalanine. Kept here is only the CDR3 DNA, which spans 36 bases and is read in frame from base 1. The sample consisted of PBMCs. This clonotype originated in a woman between 40 and 50 years old in good health and CMV-seronegative. Recombination connected TRBV9 to TRBJ2-2; no D gene is confidently identified. For the CDR3, the sequence is CASSVIAGELFF. DNA sequence: TGTGCCAGCAGCGTAATCGCCGGGGAGCTGTTTTTT.